A single TCR beta chain is shown here with its context. This clone occurred a few times. The antigen it recognizes is unknown. Per-base qualities were not stored, and no clone one base away is much larger. The protocol used for the library was the immunoSEQ multiplex PCR assay. TCRdb obtained this table from immuneACCESS and retained in-frame rearrangements with V and J assigned. These tables miss some clones; where compared with another copy, unresolved V genes account for less than half of the shortfall, and the remainder is unexplained. Present in this sample are around 12,000 clones, around 88% of which were seen just once. Over 7% of the sample rests with the top ten. These data originate in a study of T cell changes during pregnancy in multiple sclerosis (dated by TCRdb to the late 2010s). For context, the study as a whole: In women with multiple sclerosis, the researchers looked at how the T cell repertoire shifted as pregnancy progressed.

V loses 4 bases at its end and J loses 0 bases; junction bases beyond the gene matches: 2. Taken from cysteine to phenylalanine, the CDR3 has 15 residues. Just the 45-base CDR3 DNA is kept, in frame starting at base 1. The germline V gene sets CDR1 to MNHNS and CDR2 to SASEGT. The rearrangement combines TRBV6-1 with TRBJ2-7, and 11 bases in between align with TRBD1. The TCR comes from a female donor in good health, enrolled as a control in a pregnancy study. Sequenced here: CD8+ T cells from peripheral blood mononuclear cells, sampled in the second trimester of pregnancy. The nucleotide sequence reads TGTGCCAGCAGTGGAGGGACAGGGGGCTCCTACGAGCAGTACTTC. The translation is CASSGGTGGSYEQYF.